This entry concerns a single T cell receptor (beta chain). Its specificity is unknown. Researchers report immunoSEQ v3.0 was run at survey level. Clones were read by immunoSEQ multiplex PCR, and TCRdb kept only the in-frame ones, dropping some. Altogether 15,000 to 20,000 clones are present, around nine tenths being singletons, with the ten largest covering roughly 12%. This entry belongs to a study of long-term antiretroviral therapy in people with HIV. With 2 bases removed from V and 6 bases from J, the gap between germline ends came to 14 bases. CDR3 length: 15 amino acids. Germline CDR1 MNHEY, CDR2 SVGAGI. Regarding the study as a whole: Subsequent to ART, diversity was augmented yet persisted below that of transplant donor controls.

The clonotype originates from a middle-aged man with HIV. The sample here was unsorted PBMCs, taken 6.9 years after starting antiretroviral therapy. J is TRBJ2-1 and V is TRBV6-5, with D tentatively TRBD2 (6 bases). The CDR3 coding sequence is TGTGCCAGCAGTTACAGGCCGGGAGCCTTCAATGAGCAGTTCTTC. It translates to CASSYRPGAFNEQFF.